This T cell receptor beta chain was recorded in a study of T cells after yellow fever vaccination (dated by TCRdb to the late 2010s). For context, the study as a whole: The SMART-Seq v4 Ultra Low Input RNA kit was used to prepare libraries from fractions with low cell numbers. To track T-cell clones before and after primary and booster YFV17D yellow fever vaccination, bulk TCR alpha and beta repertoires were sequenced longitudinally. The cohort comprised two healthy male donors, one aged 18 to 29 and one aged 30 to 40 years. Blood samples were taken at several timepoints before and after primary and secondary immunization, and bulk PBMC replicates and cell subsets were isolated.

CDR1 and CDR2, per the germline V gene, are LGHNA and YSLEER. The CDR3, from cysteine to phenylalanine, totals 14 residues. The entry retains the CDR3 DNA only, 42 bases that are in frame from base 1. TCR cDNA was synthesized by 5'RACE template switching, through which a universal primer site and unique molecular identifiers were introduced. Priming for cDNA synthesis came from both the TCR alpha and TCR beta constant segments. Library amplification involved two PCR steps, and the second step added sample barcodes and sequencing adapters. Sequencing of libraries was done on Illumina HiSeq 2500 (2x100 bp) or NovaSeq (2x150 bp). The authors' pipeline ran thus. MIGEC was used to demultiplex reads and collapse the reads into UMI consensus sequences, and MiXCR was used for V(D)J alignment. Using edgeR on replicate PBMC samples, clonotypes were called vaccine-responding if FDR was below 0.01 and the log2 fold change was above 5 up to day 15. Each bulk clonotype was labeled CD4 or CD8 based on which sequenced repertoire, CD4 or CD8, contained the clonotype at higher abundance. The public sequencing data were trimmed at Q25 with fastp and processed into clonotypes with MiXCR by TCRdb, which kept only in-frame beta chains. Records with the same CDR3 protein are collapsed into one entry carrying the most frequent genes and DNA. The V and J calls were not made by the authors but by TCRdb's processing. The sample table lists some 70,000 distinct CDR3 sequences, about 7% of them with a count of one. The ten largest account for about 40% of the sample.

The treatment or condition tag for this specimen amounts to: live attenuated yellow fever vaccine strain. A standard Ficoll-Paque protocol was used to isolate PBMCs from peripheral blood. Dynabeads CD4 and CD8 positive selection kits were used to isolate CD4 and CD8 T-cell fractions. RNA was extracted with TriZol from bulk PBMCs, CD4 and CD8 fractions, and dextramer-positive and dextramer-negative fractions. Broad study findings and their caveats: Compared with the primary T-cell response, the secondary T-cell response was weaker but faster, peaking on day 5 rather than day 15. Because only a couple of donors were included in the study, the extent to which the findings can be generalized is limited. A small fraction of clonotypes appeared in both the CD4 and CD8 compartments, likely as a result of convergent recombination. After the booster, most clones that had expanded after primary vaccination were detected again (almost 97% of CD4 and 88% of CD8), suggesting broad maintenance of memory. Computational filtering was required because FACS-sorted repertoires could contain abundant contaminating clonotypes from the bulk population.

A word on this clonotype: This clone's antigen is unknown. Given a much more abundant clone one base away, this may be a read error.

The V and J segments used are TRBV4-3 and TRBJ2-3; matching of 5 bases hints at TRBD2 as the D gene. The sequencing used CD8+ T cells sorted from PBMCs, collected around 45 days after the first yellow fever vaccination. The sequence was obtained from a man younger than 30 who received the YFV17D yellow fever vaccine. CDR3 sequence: CASSQDPSTETQYF. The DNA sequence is TGCGCCAGCAGCCAGGATCCTAGCACAGAAACGCAGTATTTT.